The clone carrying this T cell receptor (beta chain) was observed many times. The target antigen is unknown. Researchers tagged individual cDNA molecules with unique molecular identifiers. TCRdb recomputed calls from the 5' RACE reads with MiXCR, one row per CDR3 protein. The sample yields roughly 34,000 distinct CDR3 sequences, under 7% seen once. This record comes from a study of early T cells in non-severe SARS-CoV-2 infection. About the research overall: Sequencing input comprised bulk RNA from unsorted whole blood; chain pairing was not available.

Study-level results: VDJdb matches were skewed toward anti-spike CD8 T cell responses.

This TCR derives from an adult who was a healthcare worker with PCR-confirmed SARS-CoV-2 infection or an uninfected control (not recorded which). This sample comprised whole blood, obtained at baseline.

The CDR3 coding sequence is TGTGCCACCAGTGATTACTCCGCGGGCATTCAGTACTTC. Residues: CATSDYSAGIQYF. This chain joins TRBV24-1 and TRBJ2-4; D may be TRBD2 (5 bases). The germline gives CDR1 KGHDR, CDR2 SFDVKD. Trimming shortened V by 2 bases and J by 9 bases, and 10 bases separated the two germline ends. This CDR3 region has 13 residues.